This is a list of T cell receptor beta chains from one sample in a study of molecular identifiers for immune sequencing clone quantification. TCRdb re-called the PCR reads with MiXCR, one entry per CDR3 protein. In the table there are tens of thousands of distinct CDR3 sequences, 21% of which are singletons. The specimen sequenced was naive CD8+ T cells from blood, with Jurkat cell RNA spiked in. The receptors shown here come from a human donor in good health. Some libraries in this study had Jurkat cell RNA spiked in. Each CDR3 is given with its conserved first and last residue. A D gene is named only where the DNA matches it firmly. For some rows the clone size is stated as once, few or many, or as a class when expanded; others skip it.

TRBV12-3/TRBV12-4	NA	NA	TRBJ2-2	TGTGCCAGCACCCCGGGGAACACCGGGGAGCTGTTTTTT	CASTPGNTGELFF
TRBV19	TRBD1	NA	TRBJ2-5	TGTGCCAGTAGTCTCGGACAGGGAGGAGAGACCCAGTACTTC	CASSLGQGGETQYF
TRBV4-3	TRBD2	NA	TRBJ2-7	TGCGCCAGCAGCCAAGATCTGTTTCGGGGTAGCGGGAGGGCCTACGAGCAGTACTTC	CASSQDLFRGSGRAYEQYF
TRBV11-2	NA	NA	TRBJ1-5	TGTGCCAGCAGCTTAGATCGGGGGTTAGGACAGCCCCAGCATTTT	CASSLDRGLGQPQHF
TRBV7-2	NA	many	TRBJ2-3	TGTGCCAGCAGCCACTCGGCGGGGACCGAAGATACGCAGTATTTT	CASSHSAGTEDTQYF
TRBV9	NA	few	TRBJ1-1	TGTGCCAGCAGCGTAGCTGCGAACACTGAAGCTTTCTTT	CASSVAANTEAFF
TRBV6-5	NA	many	TRBJ1-2	TGTGCCAGCAGTTACACGGACAACTATGGCTACACCTTC	CASSYTDNYGYTF
TRBV28	TRBD2	few	TRBJ2-5	TGTGCCAGCAGTCTAGACAGCGGGGAGGAGACCCAGTACTTC	CASSLDSGEETQYF
TRBV4-2	NA	NA	TRBJ1-1	TGTGCCAGCAGCCAACACGTGGGCAAGAACACTGAAGCTTTCTTT	CASSQHVGKNTEAFF
TRBV29-1	NA	NA	TRBJ2-2	TGCAGCGTTGAAAGGGGAGCCACCGGGGAGCTGTTTTTT	CSVERGATGELFF